The subject of this entry is one TCR beta chain. The authors' processing: Nucleated cell counts were estimated from reference gene primer amplification. Assay: immunoSEQ multiplex PCR; the TCRdb copy retains only in-frame clones and omits some. V and J calls and clone size are those listed in that table; D and trimming were worked out from the DNA. The sample holds under 250,000 clones, over 65% seen once. This specimen comes from a study of blood T cell repertoires in COVID-19. Study-wide context: Sites in the United States, Italy and Spain provided acute and convalescent COVID-19 samples. In each case, the material was cDNA or gDNA derived from T cells, B-cell-depleted T cells, or PBMCs.

This CDR3 contains 15 residues. V dropped 3 bases and J dropped 0 bases, with 9 bases sitting between them. Germline values: CDR1 KGHSH, CDR2 LQKENI. This receptor was taken from a woman aged 70 to 79 with active or convalescent COVID-19. The chain employs TRBV18 and TRBJ2-1; weak D call: TRBD2 (5 bases). Sequenced material: peripheral blood. DNA of the CDR3: TGTGCCAGCTCACCCTCAACTAGCTCCTACAATGAGCAGTTCTTC. Protein product: CASSPSTSSYNEQFF.